A selection of T cell receptor beta chains follows, all from one sample in a study of monozygotic twins with inflammatory bowel disease. TCRdb re-called the 5' RACE reads; one entry per CDR3 protein, DNA not given. Recorded for this sample: about 380,000 distinct CDR3 sequences. The sample consisted of blood. The receptor set was obtained from a human donor with ulcerative colitis or Crohn's disease, or a healthy co-twin of an affected twin (not recorded which). The CDR3 runs from the conserved cysteine through the conserved F or W.

TRBV11-2,TRBJ2-7,CATSSRTGGYEQYF
TRBV29-1,TRBJ2-4,CSVSGTSVQNIQYF
TRBV7-3,TRBJ2-3,CASSLEEGTDTQYF
TRBV24-1,TRBJ2-1,CATSDAVRTSGTNEQFF
TRBV7-2,TRBJ2-7,CASSLAGTQVGQYF
TRBV20-1,TRBJ1-5,CSARGQSLNQPQHF
TRBV7-6,TRBJ2-2,CASSLAPWSSSPGELFF
TRBV7-9,TRBJ2-1,CAIAAGFNNEQFF
TRBV7-9,TRBJ2-1,CASSLGGWNEQFF
TRBV20-1,TRBJ2-7,CSARDRAGASYEQYF
TRBV5-5,TRBJ1-2,CASSLEQGQGGYGYTF
TRBV4-3,TRBJ2-1,CASSQDRSGGYNEQFF
TRBV3-1,TRBJ1-2,CASSHRQTLYGYTF
TRBV7-9,TRBJ1-4,CASSYGGEKLFF
TRBV7-9,TRBJ1-2,CASSVPGQGLAGSGYTF
TRBV4-2,TRBJ2-1,CASSQDLNEQFF
TRBV27,TRBJ1-1,CASSQQGLNTEAFF
TRBV5-1,TRBJ2-7,CASSLTGGDEQYF
TRBV18,TRBJ1-2,CASSPLGQGGGYTF
TRBV20-1,TRBJ1-4,CSAVSSDRAFGKLFF
TRBV10-3,TRBJ2-5,CAISERTGPKEGETQYF
TRBV4-3,TRBJ2-2,CASRPQNTGELFF
TRBV2,TRBJ2-1,CASRLAGEGLYEQFF
TRBV5-1,TRBJ2-3,CASSAAGVGTDTQYF
TRBV5-1,TRBJ2-4,CASSLVSGGRQNIQYF
TRBV7-9,TRBJ2-1,CASSPSNNEQFF
TRBV4-2,TRBJ1-3,CASSHTQAMGVSGNTIYF
TRBV11-2,TRBJ2-7,CASSLEASGGYEQYF
TRBV20-1,TRBJ2-1,CSALGGGNRGNEQFF
TRBV20-1,TRBJ2-5,CSARGEPPLQETQYF
TRBV30,TRBJ2-7,CAWSRGRATEGYEQYF
TRBV6-2/TRBV6-3,TRBJ2-7,CASTLAGGRYEQYF
TRBV20-1,TRBJ1-6,CSARRDRSSYNSPLHF
TRBV29-1,TRBJ2-7,CSAFSGGGEQYF
TRBV24-1,TRBJ2-5,CATSDRTREEAQYF
TRBV7-3,TRBJ2-3,CASSSPQIDTQYF
TRBV27,TRBJ1-2,CASSWGQGGGYTF
TRBV5-1,TRBJ2-2,CASSSTRVVGTGELFF
TRBV20-1,TRBJ1-2,CSASRPADRGYTF
TRBV2,TRBJ2-5,CASSVGRTGDKTQYF
TRBV7-2,TRBJ1-1,CASSFDPGWAAFF
TRBV5-1,TRBJ2-3,CASSSGSSTDTQYF